The text below deals with one T cell receptor beta chain. The antigen this receptor binds is unknown. No base quality values were provided; no much bigger clone lies one nucleotide off. This record comes from a study of blood T cell repertoires in COVID-19 (dated by TCRdb to 2019 to 2021). At the level of the whole study: Samples covering the acute and convalescent phases of COVID-19 were provided by collaborators in the United States, Italy and Spain. The material from the prospective study consisted of cDNA or gDNA derived from T cells, B-cell-depleted T cells, or PBMCs. The dataset comprised deeply sampled blood TCRbeta repertoires from subjects exposed to, actively infected with, or recovered from COVID-19. The repertoires were released in a freely available public database meant as a resource for research on the immune response to SARS-CoV-2. The samples were drawn from two sources: the first 160 participants of the ongoing ImmuneRACE study, and approximately 1,300 subjects contributed by 6 global collaborators. A de-identified subject ID, COVID-19 status, age in years and sex were almost always included in the sample metadata. HLA class I and class II types, where available, came from metadata supplied by the sample provider rather than from assay-based typing. Study-wide findings and limitations: How much clinical and demographic metadata was included differed by source and by participant, and the metadata was provided uncurated.

One collaborating source in Seattle enrolled patients during active infection and followed them longitudinally through the course of disease. Whole blood was collected in K2EDTA tubes by collaborating institutions according to the institutions' own protocols. For TCRbeta analysis, collaborators shipped samples as frozen whole blood, isolated PBMCs, or DNA extracted from either of those sample types. The immunoSEQ Assay, a bias-controlled multiplex PCR, was used to amplify TCRbeta CDR3 regions from genomic DNA. The original methods were these. Within the assay, amplification of reference gene primers was used to estimate how many nucleated cells each sample contained. To quantify the absolute abundance of each unique TCRbeta CDR3 rearrangement, sequence reads were collapsed and filtered. For each sample, productive Simpson clonality was calculated as the square root of Simpson's diversity index across productive rearrangements. TCRdb holds this immuneACCESS table with in-frame rearrangements only. Some clones are missing; in checked studies, unresolved V genes explain under half, and the rest has no known cause. V and J calls plus clone size are reproduced from that table; the DNA served to infer D and trimming. Recorded for this sample are some 180,000 clones; around 85% of them occurred a single time. The top ten clones comprise approximately 8.1% of the sample.

This receptor was obtained from a woman over 75 with COVID-19, enrolled during active disease. Material: peripheral blood.

The CDR3 has the sequence CASSLQSGTEAFF. Here is the DNA: TGTGCCAGCAGTCTTCAATCGGGGACTGAAGCTTTCTTT. The chain uses TRBV6-5 and TRBJ1-1, with the identity of the D gene unclear. For CDR1 and CDR2, the germline V gene lists MNHEY and SVGAGI. V is reduced by 5 bases and J by 5 bases, leaving a spacing of 12 bases between them. The CDR3 goes from the cysteine to the phenylalanine over 13 residues. The sequence is cut down to CDR3 DNA, 39 bases in frame from base 1.